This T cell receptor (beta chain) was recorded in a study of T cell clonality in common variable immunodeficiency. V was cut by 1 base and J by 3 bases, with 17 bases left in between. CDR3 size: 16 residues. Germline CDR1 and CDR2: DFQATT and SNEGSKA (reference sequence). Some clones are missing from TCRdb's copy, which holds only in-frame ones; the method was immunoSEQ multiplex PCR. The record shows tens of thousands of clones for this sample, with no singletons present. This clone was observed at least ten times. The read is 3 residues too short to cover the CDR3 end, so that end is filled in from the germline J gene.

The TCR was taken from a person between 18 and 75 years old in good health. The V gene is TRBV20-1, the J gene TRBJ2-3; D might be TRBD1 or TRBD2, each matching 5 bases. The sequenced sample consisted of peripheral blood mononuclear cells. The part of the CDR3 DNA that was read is TGCAGTGCTAGAGCCGGAGGAGGAAAGGGGACAGATACG. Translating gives CSARAGGGKGTDT. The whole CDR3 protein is CSARAGGGKGTDTQYF.